This record concerns one T cell receptor beta chain sequence. The antigen is undetermined. The sample originates from a study of cytomegalovirus exposure and HLA in healthy donors. Across the study: A prior analysis found some 110 million unique TCR beta sequences from 150 million to 200 million T cells.

Primers included in the PCR were 60 Vbeta and 13 Jbeta primers. Clones were read by immunoSEQ multiplex PCR, and TCRdb kept only the in-frame ones, dropping some. The table has approximately 110,000 clones, roughly 15% seen once; the top ten hold about 0.8%. Findings and limits, study-wide: Published work reported that the classifier diagnosed cytomegalovirus status with high specificity and sensitivity. In terms of immune exposure information, only CMV serostatus was available.

The CDR3 sequence is 14 residues long. Germline assignment: CDR1 GTSNPN and CDR2 SVGIG (reference sequence). V was cut by 2 bases and J by 1 base, with 8 bases left in between. This TCR was sampled from a female donor in good health and CMV-seronegative. The V and J genes are TRBV30 and TRBJ2-2; D is uncertain. The specimen sequenced was PBMCs. The CDR3 DNA reads TGTGCCTGGAGTCCCGGTTTGAACACCGGGGAGCTGTTTTTT. Translated, it gives CAWSPGLNTGELFF. Supplemented by reference TRBV30 and TRBJ2-2, the full variable domain reads SQTIHQWPATLVQPVGSPLSLECTVEGTSNPNLYWYRQAAGRGLQLLFYSVGIGQISSEVPQNLSASRPQDRQFILSSKKLLLSDSGFYLCAWSPGLNTGELFFGEGSRLTVL.